This T cell receptor (beta chain) appears in the sequencing data of a study of cytomegalovirus exposure and HLA in healthy donors. PCR used 60 Vbeta primers and 13 Jbeta primers. The assay was immunoSEQ multiplex PCR, and TCRdb's table has in-frame clones only and misses some. The table records 150,000 to 200,000 clones, about 80% of them present only once. The CDR3 is 14 amino acids. The ends lost 3 bases at V and 6 bases at J; junction bases unmatched: 0. Germline V gene lookup returns CDR1 MGHRA and CDR2 YSYEKL. V and J are TRBV4-1 and TRBJ1-6; 9 bases align to TRBD1. The sequenced material came from PBMCs. The origin of this receptor is a woman between 50 and 59 years old in good health and CMV-seropositive. The CDR3, as DNA: TGCGCCAGCAGCCAGGGACAGGGTAATTCACCCCTCCACTTT. The encoded protein is CASSQGQGNSPLHF.